A single T cell receptor (beta chain) is shown here with its context. No cognate antigen has been identified for it. Base qualities are not at hand, and no much larger clone is one base apart. Collaborating institutions collected whole blood in K2EDTA tubes following their own protocols. Collaborator samples were shipped for TCRbeta analysis as frozen whole blood, isolated PBMCs, or DNA extracted from either sample type. The immunoSEQ Assay, a bias-controlled multiplex PCR, was used to amplify TCRbeta CDR3 regions from genomic DNA. Per the authors' processing: Nucleated cell counts per sample were estimated from amplification of reference gene primers within the assay. To quantify the absolute abundance of each unique TCRbeta CDR3 rearrangement, sequence reads were collapsed and filtered. For each sample, productive Simpson clonality was calculated as the square root of Simpson's diversity index across productive rearrangements. TCRdb mirrors the immuneACCESS table, restricted to in-frame sequences. Some clones are absent from its copies; in checked studies, under half trace to an unresolved V gene, and the reason for the others is unknown. V, J and clone size reflect that table, while D and trimming were determined from the DNA. This sample has around 92,000 clones in its table, and approximately 85% of those were observed once. Together, the top ten hold 20% to 30% of the sample.

This entry comes from a study of blood T cell repertoires in COVID-19 (dated by TCRdb to 2020 to 2022). General notes on the study: Collaborator samples came from the United States, Italy and Spain and covered acute and convalescent phases of COVID-19. The prospective study material was composed of cDNA or gDNA derived from T cells, B-cell-depleted T cells, or PBMCs. Deeply sampled blood TCRbeta repertoires from subjects exposed to, actively infected with, or recovered from COVID-19 were included in the dataset. A freely available public database, intended as a resource for researchers studying the immune response to SARS-CoV-2, is where the repertoires were released. The samples were drawn from two sources: the first 160 participants of the ongoing ImmuneRACE study, and about 1,300 subjects contributed by 6 global collaborators. A de-identified subject ID, COVID-19 status, age in years and sex were almost always included in the sample metadata. Where HLA class I and class II types were available, the types were taken from metadata supplied by the sample provider, not from assay-based typing. The paper as a whole reports these results and caveats: The amount of clinical and demographic metadata varied by source and participant and was provided uncurated.

V is pared back by 5 bases and J by 4 bases, with 11 bases lying between the germline termini. Spanning cysteine to phenylalanine, the CDR3 consists of 13 amino acids. Here the CDR3 DNA is all that survives: 39 bases in frame from base 1. The germline V gene encodes CDR1 SGHVS and CDR2 FNYEAQ. This sequence uses TRBV7-6 and TRBJ2-5; the D gene remains uncertain. The source is a human donor in a cohort sampled during active COVID-19. The sample was peripheral blood. The CDR3 protein sequence reads: CASSRERRETQYF. The DNA sequence is as follows: TGTGCCAGCAGCCGCGAAAGAAGAGAGACCCAGTACTTC.